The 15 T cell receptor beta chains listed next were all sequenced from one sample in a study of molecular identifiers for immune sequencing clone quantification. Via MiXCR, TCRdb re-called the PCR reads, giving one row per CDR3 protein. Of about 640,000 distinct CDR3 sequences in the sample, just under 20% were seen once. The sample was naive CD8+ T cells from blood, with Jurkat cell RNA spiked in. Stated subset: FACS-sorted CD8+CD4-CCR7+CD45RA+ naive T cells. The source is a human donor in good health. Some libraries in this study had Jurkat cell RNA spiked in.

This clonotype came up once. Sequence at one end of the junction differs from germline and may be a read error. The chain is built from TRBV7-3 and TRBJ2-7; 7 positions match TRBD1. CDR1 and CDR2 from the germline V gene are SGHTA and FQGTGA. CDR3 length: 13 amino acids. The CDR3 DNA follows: TGTGCCAGCAGCTGGGGACAGATCAACGAGCAGCACTTC. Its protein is CASSWGQINEQHF.

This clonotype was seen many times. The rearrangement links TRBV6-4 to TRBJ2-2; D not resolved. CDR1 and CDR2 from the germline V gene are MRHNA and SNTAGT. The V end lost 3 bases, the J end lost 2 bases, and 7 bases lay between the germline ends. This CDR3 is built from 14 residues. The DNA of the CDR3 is TGTGCCAGCAGTGAAGGGATTAACACCGGGGAGCTGTTTTTT. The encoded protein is CASSEGINTGELFF.

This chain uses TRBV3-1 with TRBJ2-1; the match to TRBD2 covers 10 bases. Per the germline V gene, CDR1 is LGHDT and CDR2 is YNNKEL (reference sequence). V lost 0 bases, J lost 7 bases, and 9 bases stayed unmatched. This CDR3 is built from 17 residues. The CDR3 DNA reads TGTGCCAGCAGCCAAGAACGGGGTAGCGGGAGGAATAATGAGCAGTTCTTC. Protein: CASSQERGSGRNNEQFF.

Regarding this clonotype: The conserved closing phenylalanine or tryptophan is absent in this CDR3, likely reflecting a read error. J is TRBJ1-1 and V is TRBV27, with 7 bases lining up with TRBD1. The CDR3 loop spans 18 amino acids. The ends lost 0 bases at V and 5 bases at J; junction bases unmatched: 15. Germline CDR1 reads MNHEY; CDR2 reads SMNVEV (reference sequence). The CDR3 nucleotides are TGTGCCAGCAGTTTATCCGTGAGACAGGGATGGGCAAAAACTGAAGCTTTCCTT. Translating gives CASSLSVRQGWAKTEAFL.

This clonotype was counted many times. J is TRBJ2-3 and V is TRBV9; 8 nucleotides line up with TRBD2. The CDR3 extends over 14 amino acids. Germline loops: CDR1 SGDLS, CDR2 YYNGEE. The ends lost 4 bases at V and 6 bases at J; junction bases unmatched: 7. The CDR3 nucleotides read TGTGCCAGCAGCTGGGGGCGGGAGGATGATACGCAGTATTTT. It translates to CASSWGREDDTQYF. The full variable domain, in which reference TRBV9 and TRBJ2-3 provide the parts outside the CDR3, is DSGVTQTPKHLITATGQRVTLRCSPRSGDLSVYWYQQSLDQGLQFLIQYYNGEERAKGNILERFSAQQFPDLHSELNLSSLELGDSALYFCASSWGREDDTQYFGPGTRLTVL.

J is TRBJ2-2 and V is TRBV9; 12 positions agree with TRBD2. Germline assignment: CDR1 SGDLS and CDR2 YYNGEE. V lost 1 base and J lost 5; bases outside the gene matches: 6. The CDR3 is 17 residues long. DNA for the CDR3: TGTGCCAGCAGCGTAATCCTAGCGGGAGGGGTGACCGGGGAGCTGTTTTTT. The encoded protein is CASSVILAGGVTGELFF.

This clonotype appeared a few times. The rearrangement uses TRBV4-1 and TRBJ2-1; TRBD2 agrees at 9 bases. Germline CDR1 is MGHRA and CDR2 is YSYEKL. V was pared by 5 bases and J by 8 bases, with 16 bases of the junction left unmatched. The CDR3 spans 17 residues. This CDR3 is CASSYLEVAGDSDEQFF. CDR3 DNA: TGCGCCAGCAGCTACCTTGAGGTAGCGGGGGACTCCGATGAGCAGTTCTTC.

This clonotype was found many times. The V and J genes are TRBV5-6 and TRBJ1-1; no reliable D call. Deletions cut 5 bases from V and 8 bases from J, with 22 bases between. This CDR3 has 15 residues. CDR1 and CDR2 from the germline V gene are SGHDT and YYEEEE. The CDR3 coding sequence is TGTGCCAGCAGTTTCTACACTCAGCGTAATGTAGAAGCTTTCTTT. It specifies CASSFYTQRNVEAFF.

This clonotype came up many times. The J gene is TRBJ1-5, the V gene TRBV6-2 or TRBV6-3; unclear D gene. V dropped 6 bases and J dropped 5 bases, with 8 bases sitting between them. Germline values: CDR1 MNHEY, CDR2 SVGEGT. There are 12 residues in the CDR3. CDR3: CASSPIYQPQHF. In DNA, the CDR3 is TGTGCCAGCAGCCCTATTTATCAGCCCCAGCATTTT.

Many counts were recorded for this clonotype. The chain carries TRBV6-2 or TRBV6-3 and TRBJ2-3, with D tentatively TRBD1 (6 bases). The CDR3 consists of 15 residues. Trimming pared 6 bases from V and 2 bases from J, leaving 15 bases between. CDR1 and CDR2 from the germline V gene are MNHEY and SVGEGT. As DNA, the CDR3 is TGTGCCAGCAGACGTCAGGACAGTGCCACAGATACGCAGTATTTT. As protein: CASRRQDSATDTQYF.

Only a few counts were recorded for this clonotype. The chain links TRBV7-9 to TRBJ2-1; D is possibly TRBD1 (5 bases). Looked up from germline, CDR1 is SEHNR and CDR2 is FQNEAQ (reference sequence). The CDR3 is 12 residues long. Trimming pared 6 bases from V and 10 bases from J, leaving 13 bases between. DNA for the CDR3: TGTGCCAGCAGGGATATTCAGGGAGAGCAGTTCTTC. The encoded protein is CASRDIQGEQFF.

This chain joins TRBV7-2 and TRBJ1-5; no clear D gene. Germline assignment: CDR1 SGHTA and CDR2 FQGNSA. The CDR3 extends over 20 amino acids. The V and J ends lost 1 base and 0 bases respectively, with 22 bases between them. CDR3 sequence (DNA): TGTGCCAGCAGCTTAGAACCCGGGCCCAAGGTTGTCTATAGCAATCAGCCCCAGCATTTT. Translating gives CASSLEPGPKVVYSNQPQHF.

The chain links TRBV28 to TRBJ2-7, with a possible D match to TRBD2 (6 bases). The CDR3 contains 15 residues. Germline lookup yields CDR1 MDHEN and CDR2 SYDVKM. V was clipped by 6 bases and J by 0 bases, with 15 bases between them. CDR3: CASRQAGWSSYEQYF. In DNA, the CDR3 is TGTGCCAGCAGGCAGGCGGGATGGAGCTCCTACGAGCAGTACTTC.

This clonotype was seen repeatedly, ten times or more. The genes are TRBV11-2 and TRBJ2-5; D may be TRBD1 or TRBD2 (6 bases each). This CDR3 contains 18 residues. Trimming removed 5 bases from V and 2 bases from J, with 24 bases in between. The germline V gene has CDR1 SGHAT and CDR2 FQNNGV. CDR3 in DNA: TGTGCCAGCAGCCCCCTCGTCGGAGGGGGAGGTAGTCAAGAGACCCAGTACTTC. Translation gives CASSPLVGGGGSQETQYF.

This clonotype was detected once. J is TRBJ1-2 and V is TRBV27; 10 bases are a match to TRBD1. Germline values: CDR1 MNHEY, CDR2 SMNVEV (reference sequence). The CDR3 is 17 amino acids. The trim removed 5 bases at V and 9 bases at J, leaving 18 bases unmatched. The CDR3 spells CASSGEWTGGVRRSYTF. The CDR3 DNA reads TGTGCCAGCAGTGGGGAATGGACAGGGGGAGTTAGGCGTAGCTACACCTTC.